What follows are 8 T cell receptor beta chains derived from one specimen sequenced in a study of molecular identifiers for immune sequencing clone quantification. TCRdb reanalysed the PCR reads using MiXCR and keeps one entry per CDR3 protein. The sample has approximately 590,000 distinct CDR3 sequences, 25% seen once. Input material: naive CD8+ T cells from blood, with Jurkat cell RNA spiked in. Subset specified: FACS-sorted CD8+CD4-CCR7+CD45RA+ naive T cells. The receptors shown here come from a human donor in good health. Some libraries in this study had Jurkat cell RNA spiked in.

The J gene is TRBJ1-5, the V gene TRBV19; 7 nucleotides line up with TRBD1. The germline V gene has CDR1 LNHDA and CDR2 SQIVND (reference sequence). V trimming: 6 bases; J trimming: 7 bases; junction bases outside the gene matches: 12. The CDR3 has 15 amino acids. The CDR3 sequence: CASSSWDSSSQPQHF. CDR3 nucleotide sequence: TGTGCCAGTAGCAGTTGGGACAGTTCATCCCAGCCCCAGCATTTT.

This clonotype was counted many times. The gene calls are TRBV11-2 and TRBJ2-1; D ambiguous. This CDR3 contains 13 residues. The germline V gene encodes CDR1 SGHAT and CDR2 FQNNGV. Trimming shortened V by 2 bases and J by 7 bases, and 9 bases separated the two germline ends. The CDR3 DNA sequence: TGTGCCAGCAGCTTACACAGCCTAAATGAGCAGTTCTTC. Translating gives CASSLHSLNEQFF.

In this sample, this clonotype turned up a few times. J is TRBJ2-1 and V is TRBV5-6; possible D gene TRBD1, 6 bases. This CDR3 comprises 17 residues. Germline V CDR1 and CDR2: SGHDT, YYEEEE. V lost 3 bases and J lost 0, with 16 bases in between. The CDR3 DNA reads TGTGCCAGCAGCTGCACCGGGACAACTGACTCCTACAATGAGCAGTTCTTC. Protein: CASSCTGTTDSYNEQFF.

The chain joins TRBV6-2 or TRBV6-3 to TRBJ2-1; unclear D gene. V lost 4 bases to trimming and J lost 4 bases, with 11 bases between them. Per germline, CDR1 MNHEY and CDR2 SVGEGT. The CDR3 is made up of 14 amino acids. CDR3 sequence: CASSWVSRYNEQFF. The CDR3 DNA reads as TGTGCCAGCAGTTGGGTTTCGCGGTACAATGAGCAGTTCTTC.

The rearrangement links TRBV7-9 to TRBJ2-5, with 7 bases identical to TRBD1. The CDR3 runs to 15 residues. V lost 6 bases to trimming and J lost 4 bases; unmatched junction nucleotides: 11. From germline, CDR1 is SEHNR and CDR2 FQNEAQ (reference sequence). The CDR3 loop is CASSLTAGGRETQYF. DNA for the CDR3: TGTGCCAGCAGTTTGACCGCAGGGGGTAGAGAGACCCAGTACTTC. Full variable domain (rest looked up from reference TRBV7-9 and TRBJ2-5): DTGVSQNPRHKITKRGQNVTFRCDPISEHNRLYWYRQTLGQGPEFLTYFQNEAQLEKSRLLSDRFSAERPKGSFSTLEIQRTEQGDSAMYLCASSLTAGGRETQYFGPGTRLLVL.

The table lists this clonotype with a few counts. This chain connects TRBV7-6 to TRBJ2-3; TRBD1 matches at 7 bases. V lost 5 bases and J lost 0; bases outside the gene matches: 11. The CDR3 spans 17 residues. Germline V gene lookup returns CDR1 SGHVS and CDR2 FNYEAQ. The CDR3 sequence: CASSPENRGTSTDTQYF. CDR3 nucleotide sequence: TGTGCCAGCAGCCCGGAAAACAGGGGTACTAGCACAGATACGCAGTATTTT.

The gene calls are TRBV27 and TRBJ1-2, with 9 bases matching TRBD1. Looked up from germline, CDR1 is MNHEY and CDR2 is SMNVEV (reference sequence). The CDR3 has 14 amino acids. Trimming cost V 8 bases and J 4 bases; bases outside gene matches: 8. For the CDR3, the DNA is TGTGCCAGCCGTACAGACAGGGGGGCCTATGGCTACACCTTC. Protein product: CASRTDRGAYGYTF.

On this clonotype itself: This sequence may be a read error, since a much larger clone differs from it by one base. The chain uses TRBV15 and TRBJ1-2; D uncertain. The germline CDR1 and CDR2 sequences are LNHNV and YYDKDF (reference sequence). The CDR3 is 15 residues long. The CDR3 sequence: CATSREAGGYSGYNF. The CDR3 DNA sequence: TGTGCCACCAGCAGAGAAGCAGGCGGATATTCTGGCTACAACTTC. The full variable domain, rest sourced from reference TRBV15 and TRBJ1-2, is DAMVIQNPRYQVTQFGKPVTLSCSQTLNHNVMYWYQQKSSQAPKLLFHYYDKDFNNEADTPDNFQSRRPNTSFCFLDIRSPGLGDTAMYLCATSREAGGYSGYNFGSGTRLTVV.